These 13 T cell receptor beta chains came from one sample sequenced in a study of T cell changes during pregnancy in multiple sclerosis. Sequencing was performed with immunoSEQ multiplex PCR; in TCRdb, only in-frame clones are kept and a portion is missing. The data show around 100,000 clones, about nine tenths seen once. Material: peripheral blood, obtained after pregnancy. The source of these receptors is a female donor with multiple sclerosis, enrolled in a pregnancy study.

This sequence joins TRBV9 and TRBJ2-7; perhaps TRBD2 as D (6 bases). The ends were cut back, 4 bases at V and 0 bases at J, with 20 bases in the middle. This CDR3 has 17 amino acids. Germline values: CDR1 SGDLS, CDR2 YYNGEE. CDR3 loop: CASSPKGGVVTSYEQYF. The DNA for the CDR3 is TGTGCCAGCAGCCCCAAGGGCGGGGTCGTTACCTCCTACGAGCAGTACTTC.

The chain employs TRBV19 and TRBJ2-1; D unclear. Trimming cost V 1 base and J 6 bases, with 10 bases left between them. The length of the CDR3 is 14 residues. Germline assignment: CDR1 LNHDA and CDR2 SQIVND (reference sequence). CDR3 in amino acids: CASSIGWSSNEQFF. CDR3 DNA: TGTGCCAGTAGTATAGGGTGGAGCTCCAATGAGCAGTTCTTC.

The V gene is TRBV7-3, the J gene TRBJ1-5; the D is unclear. The germline V and J ends were trimmed by 3 bases and 3 bases, with 6 bases remaining between them. This CDR3 has 13 amino acids. In germline, CDR1 is SGHTA, CDR2 FQGTGA. The CDR3 region is CASSFDYNQPQHF. DNA of the CDR3: TGTGCCAGCAGCTTTGACTACAATCAGCCCCAGCATTTT.

This chain uses TRBV27 with TRBJ2-3; 11 bases align to TRBD2. This CDR3 has 16 amino acids. CDR1 is MNHEY, CDR2 SMNVEV, per germline (reference sequence). The V segment lost 4 bases and the J segment 2 bases; nucleotides outside the gene matches: 5. CDR3 residues: CASSSGLAGNTDTQYF. The CDR3 coding sequence is TGTGCCAGCAGTTCAGGACTAGCGGGTAACACAGATACGCAGTATTTT.

V is TRBV7-6 and J is TRBJ2-5, with 8 bases identical to TRBD2. The CDR3 runs to 15 residues. Germline CDR1 SGHVS, CDR2 FNYEAQ. Trimming removed 5 bases from V and 5 bases from J; junction bases left unmatched: 10. CDR3 sequence (DNA): TGTGCCAGCAGCACTAGCGGAGGGGGAGGCGAGACCCAGTACTTC. Its protein is CASSTSGGGGETQYF.

CDR3 DNA sequence: TGTGCCAGCAGCCCGCGACAGGGTCTCTACGAGCAGTACTTC. Translating gives CASSPRQGLYEQYF. This chain links TRBV7-9 with TRBJ2-7; 7 bases are shared with TRBD1. V lost 5 bases to trimming and J lost 3 bases; unmatched junction nucleotides: 7. This CDR3 has 14 residues. Looked up from germline, CDR1 is SEHNR and CDR2 is FQNEAQ (reference sequence). The whole variable domain, remainder taken from reference TRBV7-9 and TRBJ2-7, is DTGVSQNPRHKITKRGQNVTFRCDPISEHNRLYWYRQTLGQGPEFLTYFQNEAQLEKSRLLSDRFSAERPKGSFSTLEIQRTEQGDSAMYLCASSPRQGLYEQYFGPGTRLTVT.

The chain links TRBV11-2 to TRBJ1-1; 12 bases align to TRBD1. CDR3 length equals 14 residues. Germline V gene sequence: CDR1 SGHAT, CDR2 FQNNGV. Losses at the gene ends were 5 bases for V and 10 bases for J; bases not matched to a gene: 8. The CDR3 loop reads CASSADRDRGRAFF. The CDR3 nucleotides read TGTGCCAGCAGCGCGGACCGGGACAGGGGGCGAGCTTTCTTT.

The CDR3 loop is CASSPGGDQPQHF. CDR3 DNA sequence: TGTGCCAGCTCACCGGGAGGTGATCAGCCCCAGCATTTT. The J gene is TRBJ1-5, the V gene TRBV18; D not certain. Germline V gene lookup returns CDR1 KGHSH and CDR2 LQKENI. This CDR3 region has 13 residues. The ends were cut back, 3 bases at V and 5 bases at J, with 8 bases in the middle.

V usage is TRBV5-6 and J usage is TRBJ2-7; 13 nucleotides line up with TRBD2. With V trimmed by 0 bases and J by 7 bases, 7 bases remained unmatched. Germline CDR1 and CDR2: SGHDT and YYEEEE. This CDR3 comprises 16 residues. CDR3 loop: CASSLAPRTSGGEQYF. The DNA for the CDR3 is TGTGCCAGCAGCTTGGCCCCCCGGACTAGCGGGGGTGAGCAGTACTTC.

The chain joins TRBV5-1 to TRBJ2-3; 9 bases align to TRBD2. The length of the CDR3 is 15 residues. CDR1 SGHRS and CDR2 YFSETQ come from the germline V gene. With 3 bases clipped from V and 1 base from J, the junction kept 3 bases outside the gene matches. The CDR3 reads CASSSLAGGTDTQYF. Here the CDR3 DNA reads TGCGCCAGCAGCTCATTAGCGGGAGGCACAGATACGCAGTATTTT.

The chain uses TRBV9 and TRBJ2-7; 9 bases are shared with TRBD1. The CDR3 spans 14 residues. J gave up 2 bases and V 3 bases, and 3 bases lay outside the gene matches. Germline lookup yields CDR1 SGDLS and CDR2 YYNGEE. As DNA, the CDR3 is TGTGCCAGCAGCGGGGGACAGGGACCCTACGAGCAGTACTTC. As protein: CASSGGQGPYEQYF.

The chain carries TRBV29-1 and TRBJ1-1, with 8 bases identical to TRBD1. V dropped 7 bases and J dropped 2; count of bases not matched to a gene: 6. From germline, CDR1 is SQVTM and CDR2 ANQGSEA. The CDR3 length is 13 residues. CDR3 sequence (DNA): TGCAGCGCCGCCGACAGGGGAAACACTGAAGCTTTCTTT. It encodes CSAADRGNTEAFF.

The rearrangement uses TRBV7-2 and TRBJ1-5; D perhaps matches TRBD1 (6 bases). CDR1 and CDR2 from the germline V gene are SGHTA and FQGNSA. The CDR3 totals 15 residues. V shed 2 bases and J shed 5 bases, with 13 bases lying between them. The CDR3 sequence: CASSLMAGDHQPQHF. CDR3 coding DNA: TGTGCCAGCAGCTTAATGGCAGGGGACCATCAGCCCCAGCATTTT.